This T cell receptor beta chain was retrieved from a study of OX40 agonist ivuxolimab in advanced cancers. CDR1 and CDR2 (germline): SGHRS, YFSETQ. Trimming removed 4 bases at V and 0 bases at J, with 11 bases between. The CDR3 consists of 16 residues. Findings of the study overall: The study found that CD8+ T cells averaged more expanded clones than CD4+. The CD4+ and CD8+ T cells in the blood had expanded clonally by week 6 at 0.1 to 3.0 mg/kg.

On this clone itself: Antigen: not known.

Systemic immunosuppression or autoimmune disease history was grounds to exclude patients. Produced via immunoSEQ multiplex PCR; TCRdb's table is partial and in-frame only. The sample has about 79,000 clones; about nine tenths are singletons. The receptor was derived from an adult with an advanced solid tumor such as melanoma, head and neck, liver or kidney cancer. This rearrangement joins TRBV5-1 to TRBJ1-6; D remains ambiguous. The sample here was CD4+ or CD8+ T cells sorted from blood, taken in a trial of the OX40 agonist ivuxolimab. The CDR3 DNA reads TGCGCCAGCAGCCCGGTGGGGAGCTCCTATAATTCACCCCTCCACTTT. Its protein product is CASSPVGSSYNSPLHF. Combining the CDR3 with reference TRBV5-1 and TRBJ1-6 gives the whole variable domain KAGVTQTPRYLIKTRGQQVTLSCSPISGHRSVSWYQQTPGQGLQFLFEYFSETQRNKGNFPGRFSGRQFSNSRSEMNVSTLELGDSALYLCASSPVGSSYNSPLHFGNGTRLTVT.